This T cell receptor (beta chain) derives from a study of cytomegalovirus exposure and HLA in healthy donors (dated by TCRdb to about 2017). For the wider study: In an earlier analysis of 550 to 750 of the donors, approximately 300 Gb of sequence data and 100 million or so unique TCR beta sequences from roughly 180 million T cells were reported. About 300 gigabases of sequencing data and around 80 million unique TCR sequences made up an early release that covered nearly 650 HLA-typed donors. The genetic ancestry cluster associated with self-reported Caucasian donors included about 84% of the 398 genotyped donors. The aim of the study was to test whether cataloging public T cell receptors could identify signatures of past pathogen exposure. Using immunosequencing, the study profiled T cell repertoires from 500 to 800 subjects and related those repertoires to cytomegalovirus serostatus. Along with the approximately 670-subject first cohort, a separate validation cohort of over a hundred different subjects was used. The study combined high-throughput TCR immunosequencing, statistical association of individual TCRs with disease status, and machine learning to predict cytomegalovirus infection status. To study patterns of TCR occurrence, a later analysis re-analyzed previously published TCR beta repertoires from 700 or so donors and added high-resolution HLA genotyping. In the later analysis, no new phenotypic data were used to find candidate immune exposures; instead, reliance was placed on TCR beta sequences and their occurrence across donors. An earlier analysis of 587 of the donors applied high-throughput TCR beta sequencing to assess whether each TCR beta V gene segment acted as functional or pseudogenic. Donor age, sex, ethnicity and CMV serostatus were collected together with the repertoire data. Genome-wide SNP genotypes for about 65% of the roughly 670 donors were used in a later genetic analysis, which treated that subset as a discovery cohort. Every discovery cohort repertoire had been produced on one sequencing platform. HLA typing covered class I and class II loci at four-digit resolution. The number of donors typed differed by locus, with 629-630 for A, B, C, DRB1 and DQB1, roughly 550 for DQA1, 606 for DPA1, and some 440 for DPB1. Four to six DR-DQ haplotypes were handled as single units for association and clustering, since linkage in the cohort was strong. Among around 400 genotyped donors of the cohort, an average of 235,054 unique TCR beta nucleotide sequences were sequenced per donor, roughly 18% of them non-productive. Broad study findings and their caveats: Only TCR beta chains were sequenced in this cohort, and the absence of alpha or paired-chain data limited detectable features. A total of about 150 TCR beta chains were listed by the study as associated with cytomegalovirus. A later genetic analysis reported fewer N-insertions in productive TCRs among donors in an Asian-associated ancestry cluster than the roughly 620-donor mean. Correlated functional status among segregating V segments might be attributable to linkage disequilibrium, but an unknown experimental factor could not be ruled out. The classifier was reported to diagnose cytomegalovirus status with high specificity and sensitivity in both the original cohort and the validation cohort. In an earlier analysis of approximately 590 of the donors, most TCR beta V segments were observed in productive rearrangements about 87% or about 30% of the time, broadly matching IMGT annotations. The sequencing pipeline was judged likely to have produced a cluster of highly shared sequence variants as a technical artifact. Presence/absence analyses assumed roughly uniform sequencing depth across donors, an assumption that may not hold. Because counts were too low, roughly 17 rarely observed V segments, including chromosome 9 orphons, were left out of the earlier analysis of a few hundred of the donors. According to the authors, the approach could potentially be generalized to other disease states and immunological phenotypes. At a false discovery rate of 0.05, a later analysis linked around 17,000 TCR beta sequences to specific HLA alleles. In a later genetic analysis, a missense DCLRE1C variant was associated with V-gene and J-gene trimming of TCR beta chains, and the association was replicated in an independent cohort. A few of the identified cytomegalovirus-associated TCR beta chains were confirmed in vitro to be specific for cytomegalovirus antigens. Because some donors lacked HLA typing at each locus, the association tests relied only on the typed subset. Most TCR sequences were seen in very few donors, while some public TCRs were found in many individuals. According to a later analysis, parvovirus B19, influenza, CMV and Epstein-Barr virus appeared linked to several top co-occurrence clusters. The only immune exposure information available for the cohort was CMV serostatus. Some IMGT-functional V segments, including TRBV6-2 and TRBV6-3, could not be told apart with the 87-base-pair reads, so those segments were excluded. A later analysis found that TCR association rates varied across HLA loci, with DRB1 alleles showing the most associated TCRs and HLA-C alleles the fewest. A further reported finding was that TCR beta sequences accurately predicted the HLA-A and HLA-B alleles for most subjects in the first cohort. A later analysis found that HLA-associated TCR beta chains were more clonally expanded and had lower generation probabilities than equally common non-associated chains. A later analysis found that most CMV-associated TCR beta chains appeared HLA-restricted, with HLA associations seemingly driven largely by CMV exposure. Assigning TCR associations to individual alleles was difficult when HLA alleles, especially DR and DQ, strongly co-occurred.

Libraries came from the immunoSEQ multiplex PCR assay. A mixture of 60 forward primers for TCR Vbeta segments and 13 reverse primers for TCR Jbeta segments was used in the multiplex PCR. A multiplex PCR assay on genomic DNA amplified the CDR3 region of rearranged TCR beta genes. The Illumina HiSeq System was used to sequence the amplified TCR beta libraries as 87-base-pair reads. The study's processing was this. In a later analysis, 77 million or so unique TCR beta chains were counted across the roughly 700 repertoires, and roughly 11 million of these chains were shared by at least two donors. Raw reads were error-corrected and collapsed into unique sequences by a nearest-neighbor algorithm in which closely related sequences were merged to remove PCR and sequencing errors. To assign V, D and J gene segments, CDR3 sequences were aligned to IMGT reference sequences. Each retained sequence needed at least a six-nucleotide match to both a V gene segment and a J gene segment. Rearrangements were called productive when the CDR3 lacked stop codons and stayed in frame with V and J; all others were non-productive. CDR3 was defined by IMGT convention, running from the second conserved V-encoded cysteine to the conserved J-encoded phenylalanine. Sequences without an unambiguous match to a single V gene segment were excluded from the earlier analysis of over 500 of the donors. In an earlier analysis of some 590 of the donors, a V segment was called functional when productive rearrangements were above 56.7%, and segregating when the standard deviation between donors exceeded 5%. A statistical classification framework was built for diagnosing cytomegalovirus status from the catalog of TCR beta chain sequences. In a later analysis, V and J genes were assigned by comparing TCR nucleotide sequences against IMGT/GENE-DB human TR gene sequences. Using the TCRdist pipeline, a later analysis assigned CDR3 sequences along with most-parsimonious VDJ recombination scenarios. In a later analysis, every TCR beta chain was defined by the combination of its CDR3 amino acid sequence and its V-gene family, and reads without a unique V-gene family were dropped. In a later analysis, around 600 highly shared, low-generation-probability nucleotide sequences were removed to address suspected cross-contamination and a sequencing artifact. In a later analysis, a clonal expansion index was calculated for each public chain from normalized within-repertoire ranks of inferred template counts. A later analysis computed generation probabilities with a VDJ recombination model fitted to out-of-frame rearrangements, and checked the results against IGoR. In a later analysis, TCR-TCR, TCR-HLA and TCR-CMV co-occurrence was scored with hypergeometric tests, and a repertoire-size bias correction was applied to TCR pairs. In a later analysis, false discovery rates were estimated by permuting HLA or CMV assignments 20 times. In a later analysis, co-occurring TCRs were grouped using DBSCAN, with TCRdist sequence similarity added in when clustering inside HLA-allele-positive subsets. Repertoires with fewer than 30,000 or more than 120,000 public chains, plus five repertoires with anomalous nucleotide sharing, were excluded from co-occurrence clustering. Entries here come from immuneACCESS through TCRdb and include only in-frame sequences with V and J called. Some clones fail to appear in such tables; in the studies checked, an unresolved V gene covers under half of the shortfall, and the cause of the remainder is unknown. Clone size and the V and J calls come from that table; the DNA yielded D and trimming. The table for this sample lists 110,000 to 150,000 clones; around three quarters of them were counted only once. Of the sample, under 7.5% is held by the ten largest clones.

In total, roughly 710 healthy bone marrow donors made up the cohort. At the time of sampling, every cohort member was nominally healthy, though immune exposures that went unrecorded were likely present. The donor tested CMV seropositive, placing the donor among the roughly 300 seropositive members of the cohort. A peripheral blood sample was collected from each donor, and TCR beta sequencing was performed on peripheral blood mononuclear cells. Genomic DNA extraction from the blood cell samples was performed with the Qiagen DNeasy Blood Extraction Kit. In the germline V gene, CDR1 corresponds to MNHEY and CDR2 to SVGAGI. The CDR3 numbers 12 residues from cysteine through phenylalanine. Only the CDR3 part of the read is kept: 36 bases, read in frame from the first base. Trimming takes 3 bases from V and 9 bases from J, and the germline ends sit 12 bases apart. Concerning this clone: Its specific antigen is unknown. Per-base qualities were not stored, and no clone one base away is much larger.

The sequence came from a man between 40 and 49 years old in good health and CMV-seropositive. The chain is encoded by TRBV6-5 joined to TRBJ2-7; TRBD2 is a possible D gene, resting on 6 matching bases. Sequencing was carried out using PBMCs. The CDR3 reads CASSYSPGLQYF. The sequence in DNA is TGTGCCAGCAGTTATTCACCGGGACTGCAGTACTTC.